These 19 T cell receptor beta chains share one sample of origin, sequenced in a study of blood T cell repertoires in COVID-19. Clones were sequenced by immunoSEQ multiplex PCR, and TCRdb holds only the in-frame ones, with some missing. The sample gives approximately 220,000 clones, 83% of which show up once; about 3.9% is in the top ten. The sequenced sample was PBMCs or T cells enriched from blood (not recorded which). The receptors derive from a woman in her 40s who had been exposed to COVID-19.

V usage is TRBV5-1 and J usage is TRBJ1-4; D remains unclear. The germline gives CDR1 SGHRS, CDR2 YFSETQ. The ends were cut back, 4 bases at V and 0 bases at J, with 7 bases in the middle. CDR3 length equals 14 residues. The CDR3 loop reads CASSPVSTNEKLFF. In DNA, the CDR3 is TGCGCCAGCAGCCCGGTCTCAACTAATGAAAAACTGTTTTTT.

V is TRBV19 and J is TRBJ1-1, with D possibly matching TRBD1 (6 bases). In germline, CDR1 is LNHDA, CDR2 SQIVND (reference sequence). V was trimmed by 5 bases and J by 1 base, leaving 11 bases between them. This CDR3 is 14 amino acids long. CDR3 sequence: CASSSDRWNTEAFF. Here the CDR3 DNA reads TGTGCCAGTAGTTCAGACAGGTGGAACACTGAAGCTTTCTTT.

A word on this clone: The junction departs from germline at one end; a sequencing error may be responsible. J is TRBJ1-4 and V is TRBV19; D remains ambiguous. The CDR3 covers 15 residues. CDR1 is LNHDA and CDR2 is SQIVND in the germline V gene (reference sequence). CDR3 in DNA: TGTGCCACTAGTGAGCCAGGAGGAACTAATGAAAAACTGTTTTTT. Amino acids: CATSEPGGTNEKLFF.

J is TRBJ1-3 and V is TRBV7-2; the match to TRBD1 covers 10 bases. V shed 0 bases and J 4 bases; nucleotides not matched to a gene: 3. CDR3 length equals 16 residues. Germline V CDR1 and CDR2: SGHTA, FQGNSA. The CDR3 region is CASSLATGGTGNTIYF. In DNA, the CDR3 is TGTGCCAGCAGCTTAGCGACAGGGGGCACGGGAAACACCATATATTTT.

The chain joins TRBV6-1 to TRBJ2-7, with D perhaps matching TRBD1 (6 bases). This CDR3 comprises 15 residues. The germline V gene encodes CDR1 MNHNS and CDR2 SASEGT. Trimming left V 5 bases short and J 1 base short, with 15 bases between. CDR3 DNA sequence: TGTGCCAGCAGTTCCCGTCGCCAGGGGTCCTACGAGCAGTACTTC. This gives the protein CASSSRRQGSYEQYF.

This rearrangement joins TRBV7-2 to TRBJ2-1; D is possibly TRBD2 (6 bases). Germline V lookup: CDR1 SGHTA, CDR2 FQGNSA. This CDR3 spans 18 amino acids. The germline V and J ends were trimmed by 5 bases and 0 bases, with 20 bases remaining between them. The DNA of the CDR3 is TGTGCCAGCAGCCTATCTAGAAGTCTGCGGGGCTCCTACAATGAGCAGTTCTTC. It codes for CASSLSRSLRGSYNEQFF.

This clone has just one count. The genes are TRBV27 and TRBJ2-1; TRBD1 aligns across 7 bases. Germline V gene lookup returns CDR1 MNHEY and CDR2 SMNVEV (reference sequence). The CDR3 sequence is 14 residues long. V was pared by 5 bases and J by 8 bases, with 9 bases of the junction left unmatched. CDR3 DNA sequence: TGTGCCAGCAGTCGAGGACAGGAGATGGATGAGCAGTTCTTC. Residues: CASSRGQEMDEQFF.

With regard to this clone: Other nucleotide sequences in the sample specify the same CDR3. The V gene is TRBV7-3, the J gene TRBJ1-2; 7 bases are shared with TRBD1. The CDR3 sequence is 13 residues long. From germline, CDR1 is SGHTA and CDR2 FQGTGA. The ends lost 5 bases at V and 3 bases at J; junction bases unmatched: 3. This CDR3 reads CASSPGTDYGYTF. CDR3 nucleotides: TGTGCCAGCAGCCCTGGGACAGACTATGGCTACACCTTC.

This clone was picked up a small number of times. This sample includes further DNA sequences coding for the same CDR3. The chain couples TRBV19 to TRBJ2-3; 10 bases agree with TRBD1. The CDR3 covers 15 residues. In germline, CDR1 is LNHDA, CDR2 SQIVND (reference sequence). The V and J ends lost 6 bases and 2 bases, in that order; junction bases with no gene match: 5. CDR3 sequence (DNA): TGTGCCAGTAGCCGCGGGACAGGGGCCACAGATACGCAGTATTTT. Its translation is CASSRGTGATDTQYF.

The chain links TRBV28 to TRBJ1-5; D gene ambiguous. Germline CDR1 and CDR2: MDHEN and SYDVKM. V was pared by 4 bases and J by 15 bases, with 19 bases between. The CDR3 contains 13 residues. CDR3 residues: CASSSSGILIRHF. CDR3 bases: TGTGCCAGCAGTTCCTCGGGTATACTCATCCGGCATTTT.

This chain links TRBV5-1 with TRBJ1-4; TRBD1 is a possible D gene (5 bases). The germline V and J ends were trimmed by 4 bases and 6 bases, with 13 bases remaining between them. Germline-derived CDR1 and CDR2 are SGHRS and YFSETQ. The CDR3 contains 14 residues. The DNA of the CDR3 is TGCGCCAGCAGCCGGGGACTAGGGGATGAAAAACTGTTTTTT. Translated, it gives CASSRGLGDEKLFF.

This clone was recorded at least ten times. The chain links TRBV3-1 (or the pseudogene TRBV3-2) to TRBJ2-5; 14 bases match TRBD2. The V and J ends lost 4 bases and 5 bases, in that order; junction bases with no gene match: 3. CDR3 length: 15 residues. Germline values: CDR1 LGHDT, CDR2 YNNKEL (reference sequence). The chain's CDR3 is CASSLWTSGGETQYF. CDR3 bases: TGTGCCAGCAGCCTCTGGACTAGCGGGGGGGAGACCCAGTACTTC.

The chain has TRBV19 and TRBJ1-5; a weak D match, TRBD1 (5 bases). V lost 10 bases and J 0 bases, leaving 22 bases between the germline ends. The germline gives CDR1 LNHDA, CDR2 SQIVND (reference sequence). There are 17 residues in the CDR3. In DNA, the CDR3 is TGTGCCACCCTGGGCGGGGCCGGGGGGTATAGCAATCAGCCCCAGCATTTT. Protein product: CATLGGAGGYSNQPQHF.

J is TRBJ2-7 and V is TRBV6-5, with TRBD1 matching over 9 bases. In germline, CDR1 is MNHEY, CDR2 SVGAGI. The V segment lost 5 bases and the J segment 6 bases; nucleotides outside the gene matches: 5. The CDR3 covers 13 residues. CDR3 DNA sequence: TGTGCCAGCAGTCACAGGGGGCCGGTCGAGCAGTACTTC. It codes for CASSHRGPVEQYF.

The V and J genes are TRBV4-2 and TRBJ2-1; the D gene is possibly TRBD2 (5 bases). The CDR3 is made up of 18 amino acids. CDR1 is LGHNA and CDR2 is YNFKEQ in the germline V gene. V lost 0 bases and J lost 2, with 17 bases in between. The DNA of the CDR3 is TGTGCCAGCAGCCAAGATGAGAGTCGGGGAGAACCCTACAATGAGCAGTTCTTC. This encodes CASSQDESRGEPYNEQFF.

This clone showed up just once. This rearrangement joins TRBV7-3 to TRBJ1-6; perhaps TRBD1 as D (5 bases). V shed 5 bases and J shed 1 base, with 9 bases lying between them. This CDR3 contains 15 residues. CDR1 and CDR2 (germline): SGHTA, FQGTGA. CDR3 nucleotides: TGTGCCAGCAGCCCGGGGGTTTCCTATAATTCACCCCTCCACTTT. Its protein is CASSPGVSYNSPLHF.

The count of this clone is one. The chain combines TRBV18 with TRBJ2-3; D gene uncertain. Germline V CDR1 and CDR2: KGHSH, LQKENI. V lost 0 bases, J lost 4 bases, and 11 bases lay in between. The CDR3 extends over 15 amino acids. The CDR3 region has the DNA TGTGCCAGCTCACCACCACGAACTATTTCAGATACGCAGTATTTT. As protein: CASSPPRTISDTQYF.

This chain links TRBV10-1 with TRBJ2-3; D is uncertain. The length of the CDR3 is 13 residues. V gave up 3 bases and J gave up 6 bases, with 10 bases separating them. Germline CDR1 and CDR2: WNHNN and SYGVQD (reference sequence). CDR3 nucleotides: TGCGCCAGCAGTGACCGGTTTATTGATACGCAGTATTTT. This gives the protein CASSDRFIDTQYF.

V is TRBV7-2 and J is TRBJ2-7; possibly TRBD1 for D (6 bases). CDR1 SGHTA and CDR2 FQGNSA come from the germline V gene. The germline V and J ends were trimmed by 2 bases and 2 bases, with 22 bases remaining between them. The length of the CDR3 is 18 residues. The CDR3 nucleotides read TGTGCCAGCAGCTTATACGGGCTAGGACAGTCCTTTCCCTACGAGCAGTACTTC. Its translation is CASSLYGLGQSFPYEQYF.